Described below is a single T cell receptor (beta chain) sequence and its context. Its antigen specificity is not known. There are no base qualities to consult, and no much larger clone falls within one base. This entry comes from a study of high-grade serous ovarian cancer treatment subgroups (dated by TCRdb to the early 2020s). As for the study more broadly: Sequencing yielded a mean of approximately 15,000 reads and 7,000 to 9,000 unique TCR beta rearrangements per sample. Under a laparoscopic triage algorithm, patients with high-grade serous ovarian cancer were grouped by complete gross resection or by neoadjuvant chemotherapy response, and the study profiled the TCR beta repertoires of these patients. A cohort of 30 patients was included: some ten with no residual disease after primary surgery (R0), some ten who were excellent NACT responders, and some ten who were poor NACT responders. One primary tumor sample and two metastatic tumor samples were collected from each patient, for a total of roughly 90 samples. Broad study findings and their caveats: Neoantigen level correlated positively with TCR clonal relatedness, and copy number variation and mutation load from whole-genome sequencing showed a positive trend with TCR clonal relatedness. TCR repertoire analyses focused on CDR3; CDR1 and CDR2 were not analyzed. Bulk tumor TCR sequencing lacked spatial information, limiting insight into HGSC tumor complexity and diversity. Repertoire similarity ranging from roughly 0.095 to 0.8 was observed between tumors from the same patient, whereas almost no similarity was observed between different patients.

Tumor samples were obtained before definitive surgery or chemotherapy. The MD Anderson Biospecimen Extraction Resource handled genomic DNA extraction, while the MD Anderson Cancer Genomics Laboratory carried out the TCR sequencing. High-throughput TCR profiling via ImmunoSEQ was performed on the 70 to 95 tumor samples. The source study handled its data this way. Richness (unique productive sequences), clonality, evenness and relatedness were included as repertoire diversity metrics, and similarity between samples was assessed with the Bhattacharyya coefficient. In a sensitivity analysis, TCRs with fewer than two reads were excluded, and consistent conclusions were obtained. In its TCRdb copy, this immuneACCESS table keeps in-frame sequences only and misses some clones. Where compared with another copy, unresolved V genes explain less than half of these, and the others have no known cause. V and J calls and clone size follow that table, whereas D and trimming were derived from the DNA. In this sample the table shows approximately 30,000 clones, around four fifths of which occur a single time. The top ten clones comprise roughly 2% of the sample.

Source material: tumor tissue. This TCR was recovered from a human donor with high-grade serous ovarian cancer.

CDR3 region: CSVERAGRDEQYF. Here is the DNA: TGCAGCGTTGAGAGGGCGGGCCGAGACGAGCAGTACTTC. Recombination joined TRBV29-1 with TRBJ2-7, with a weak D call of TRBD2 (5 bases match). Looking up the germline V gene yields CDR1 SQVTM and CDR2 ANQGSEA. The cysteine opens and the phenylalanine closes a CDR3 of 13 amino acids. The CDR3 DNA has 39 bases and is translated from base 1. Trimming removed 3 bases from V and 5 bases from J, leaving 14 bases between the germline ends.